This TCR beta chain was captured in a study of PD-1 blockade in classical Hodgkin lymphoma. All trial patients relapsed after autologous stem cell transplantation. Germline lookup yields CDR1 WSHSY and CDR2 SAAADI. The ends lost 6 bases at V and 1 base at J; junction bases unmatched: 6. CDR3 length equals 15 residues. The data were produced by immunoSEQ multiplex PCR, yet TCRdb's version contains in-frame clones alone and is incomplete. Here the sample spans 90,000 to 120,000 clones, 70% to 90% being singletons. The TCR sequence derives from a human donor with classical Hodgkin lymphoma. Sequenced here: peripheral blood mononuclear cells (PBMCs), sampled before the second cycle of nivolumab. The chain carries TRBV10-2 and TRBJ2-5; TRBD2 agrees at 9 bases. CDR3 nucleotides: TGCGCCAGCAGCCGACTAGCGGACTTCCAAGAGACCCAGTACTTC. Its protein is CASSRLADFQETQYF.